The clone carrying this TCR beta chain was detected only once. V was pared by 2 bases and J by 0 bases, with 3 bases of the junction left unmatched. This CDR3 region has 15 residues. Germline assignment: CDR1 KGHSH and CDR2 LQKENI. In the original analysis: Reference gene primer amplification yielded estimated nucleated cell counts. TCRdb's copy holds only in-frame clones and misses some; the assay was immunoSEQ multiplex PCR. The V and J calls and clone size were taken over from that table, and D and trimming were inferred from the DNA. This table has some 110,000 clones, approximately 74% appearing once. The data are from a study of blood T cell repertoires in COVID-19. Looking at the study overall: There were acute and convalescent COVID-19 samples, and they came from the United States, Italy and Spain. Sources were T cells, B-cell-depleted T cells, or PBMCs; the material itself was cDNA or gDNA.

Material: peripheral blood. The source is an elderly man with COVID-19, enrolled during active disease. The chain has TRBV18 and TRBJ2-5, with 7 bases aligning to TRBD2. The CDR3: CASSPREGYQETQYF. As DNA, the CDR3 is TGTGCCAGCTCACCAAGGGAGGGGTACCAAGAGACCCAGTACTTC.